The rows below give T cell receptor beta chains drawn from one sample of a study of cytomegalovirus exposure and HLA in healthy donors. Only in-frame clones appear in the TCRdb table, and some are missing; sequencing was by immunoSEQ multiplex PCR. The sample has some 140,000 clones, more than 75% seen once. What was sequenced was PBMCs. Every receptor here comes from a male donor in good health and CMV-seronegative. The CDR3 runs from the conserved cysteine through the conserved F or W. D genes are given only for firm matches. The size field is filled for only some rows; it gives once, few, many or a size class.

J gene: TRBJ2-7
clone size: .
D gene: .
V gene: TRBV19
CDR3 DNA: TGTGCCAGTAGTATAGGACTTGCGCAGCTTTCCTACGAGCAGTACTTC
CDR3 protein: CASSIGLAQLSYEQYF

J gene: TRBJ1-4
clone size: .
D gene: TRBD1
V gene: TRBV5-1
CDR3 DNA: TGCGCCAGCAGCTTGTGGGACAGGGCAACTAATGAAAAACTGTTTTTT
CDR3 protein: CASSLWDRATNEKLFF

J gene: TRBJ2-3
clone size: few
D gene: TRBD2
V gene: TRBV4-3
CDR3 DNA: TGCGCCAGCAGCCAGGGGACTAGCGGTAACACAGATACGCAGTATTTT
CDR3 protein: CASSQGTSGNTDTQYF

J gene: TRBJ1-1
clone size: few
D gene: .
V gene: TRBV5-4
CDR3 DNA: TGTGCCAGCAGCCCGGACACCACCGGCCGCACTGAAGCTTTCTTT
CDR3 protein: CASSPDTTGRTEAFF

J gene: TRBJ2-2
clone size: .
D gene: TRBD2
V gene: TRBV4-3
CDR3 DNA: TGCGCCAGCAGCCGCCAAGCGGGGGGGGGCACCGGGGAGCTGTTTTTT
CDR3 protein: CASSRQAGGGTGELFF

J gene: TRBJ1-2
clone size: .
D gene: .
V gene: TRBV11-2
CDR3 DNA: TGTGCCAGCAGCCGCGACAGGATAAACTATGGCTACACCTTC
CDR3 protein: CASSRDRINYGYTF

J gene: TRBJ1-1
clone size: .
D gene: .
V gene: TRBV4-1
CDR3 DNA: TGCGCCAGCAGCCAAGATACTTTTCGGACAAAGGGGGACACTGAAGCTTTCTTT
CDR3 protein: CASSQDTFRTKGDTEAFF

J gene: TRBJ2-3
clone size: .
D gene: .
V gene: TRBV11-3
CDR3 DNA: TGTGCCAGCAGCCCTGGACAGCCAGATACGCAGTATTTT
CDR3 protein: CASSPGQPDTQYF

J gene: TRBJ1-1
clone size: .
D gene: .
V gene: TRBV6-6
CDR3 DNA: TGTGCCAGCAGTTCCCGGGACTCCGGCGCGGCTTTCTTT
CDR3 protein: CASSSRDSGAAFF

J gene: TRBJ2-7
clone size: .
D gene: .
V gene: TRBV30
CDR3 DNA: TGTGCCTGGTCCGGGGCAGGGGGGCAGACTTACTACGAGCAGTACTTC
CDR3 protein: CAWSGAGGQTYYEQYF

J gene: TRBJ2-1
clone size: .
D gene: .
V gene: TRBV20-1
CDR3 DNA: TGCAGTGCTAGAGAGAGCGGTGAGCAGTTCTTC
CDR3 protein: CSARESGEQFF

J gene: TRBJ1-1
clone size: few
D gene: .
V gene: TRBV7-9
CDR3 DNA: TGTGCTGCTACCCGGACTTCGAACACTGAAGCTTTCTTT
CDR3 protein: CAATRTSNTEAFF

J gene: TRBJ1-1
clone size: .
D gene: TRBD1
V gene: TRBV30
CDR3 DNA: TGTGCCTGGAGCAAAGACAGGGTGAGGACTGAAGCTTTCTTT
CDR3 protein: CAWSKDRVRTEAFF

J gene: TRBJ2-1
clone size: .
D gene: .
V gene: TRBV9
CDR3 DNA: TGTGCCAGCAGCCCTCGAGTTCCTGAGCAGTTCTTC
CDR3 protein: CASSPRVPEQFF

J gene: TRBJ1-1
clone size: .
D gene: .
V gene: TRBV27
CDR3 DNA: TGTGCCAGCAGTTTAGCGGGGGATTTCCCTGAAGCTTTCTTT
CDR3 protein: CASSLAGDFPEAFF

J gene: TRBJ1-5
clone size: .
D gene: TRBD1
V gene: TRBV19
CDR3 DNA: TGTGCCAGTAGGGACAGGGGTAAGCCCCAGCATTTT
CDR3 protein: CASRDRGKPQHF

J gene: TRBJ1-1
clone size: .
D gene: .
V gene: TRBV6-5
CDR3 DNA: TGTGCCAGCAGTCCTACGAAGAACACTGAAGCTTTCTTT
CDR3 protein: CASSPTKNTEAFF

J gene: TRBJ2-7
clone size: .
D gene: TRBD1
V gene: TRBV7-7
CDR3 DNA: TGTGCTAGCAGCGCGGAGACAGGGGCCGAGCAGTACTTC
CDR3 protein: CASSAETGAEQYF

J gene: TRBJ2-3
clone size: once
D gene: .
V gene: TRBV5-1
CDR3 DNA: TGCGCCAGCAGCTCTGGACAGCGCACAGATACGCAGTATTTT
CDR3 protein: CASSSGQRTDTQYF

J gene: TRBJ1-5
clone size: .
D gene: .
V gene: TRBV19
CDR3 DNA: TGTGCCAGTAGGGCACAGGACCGTAGCAATCAGCCCCAGCATTTT
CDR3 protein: CASRAQDRSNQPQHF

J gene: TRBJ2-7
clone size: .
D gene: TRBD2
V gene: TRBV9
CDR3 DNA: TGTGCCAGCAGCCCGGGGGGGTTCTACGAGCAGTACTTC
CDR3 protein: CASSPGGFYEQYF

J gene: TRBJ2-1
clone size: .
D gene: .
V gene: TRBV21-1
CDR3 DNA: TGTGCCAGCAGCATTCTGGTGTGGGGCTCCAGGATCGAGCAGTTCTTC
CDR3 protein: CASSILVWGSRIEQFF

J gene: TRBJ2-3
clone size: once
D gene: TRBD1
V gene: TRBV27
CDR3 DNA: TGTGCCAGCAGTTTGTTGCAGGGGGCAGGATCAGATACGCAGTATTTT
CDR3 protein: CASSLLQGAGSDTQYF

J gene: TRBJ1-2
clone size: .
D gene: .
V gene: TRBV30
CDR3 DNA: TGTGCCTGGAAACCTGTTGGGCTGGGCTACACCTTC
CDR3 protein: CAWKPVGLGYTF

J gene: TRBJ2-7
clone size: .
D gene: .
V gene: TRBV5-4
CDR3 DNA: TGTGCCACTTCAGGCCCCAACTACGAGCAGTACTTC
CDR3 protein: CATSGPNYEQYF

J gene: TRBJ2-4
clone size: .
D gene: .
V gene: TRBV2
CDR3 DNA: TGTGCCAGCAATAACCGGGAAGCCAAAAACATTCAGTACTTC
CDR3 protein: CASNNREAKNIQYF

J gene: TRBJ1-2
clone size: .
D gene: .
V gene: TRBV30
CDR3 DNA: TGTGCCTGGAGCCCCGACAGTTATGGCTACACCTTC
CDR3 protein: CAWSPDSYGYTF

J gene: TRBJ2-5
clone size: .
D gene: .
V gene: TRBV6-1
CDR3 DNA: TGTGCCAGCAGTGGCGGGGTAGATCAAGAGACCCAGTACTTC
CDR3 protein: CASSGGVDQETQYF

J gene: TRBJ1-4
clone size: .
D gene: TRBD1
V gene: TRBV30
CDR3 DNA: TGTGCCGGGACAGGGGAGAGTGAAAAACTGTTTTTT
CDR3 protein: CAGTGESEKLFF

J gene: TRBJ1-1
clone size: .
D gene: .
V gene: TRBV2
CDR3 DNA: TGTGCCAGCAGTGAGGAGCAGGGAAGGAACACTGAAGCTTTCTTT
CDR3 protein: CASSEEQGRNTEAFF

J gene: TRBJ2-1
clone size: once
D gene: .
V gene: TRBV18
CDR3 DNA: TGTGCCAGCTCTTTCTCCAATGAGCAGTTCTTC
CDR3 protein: CASSFSNEQFF

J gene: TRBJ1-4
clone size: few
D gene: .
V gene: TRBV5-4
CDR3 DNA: TGTGCCAGCAGCTCCTGGGCAGATGAAAAACTGTTTTTT
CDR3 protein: CASSSWADEKLFF

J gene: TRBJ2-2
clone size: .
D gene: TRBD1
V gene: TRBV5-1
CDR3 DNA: TGCGCCAGCAGCGGAACAGGGGCGGACACCGGGGAGCTGTTTTTT
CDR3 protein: CASSGTGADTGELFF

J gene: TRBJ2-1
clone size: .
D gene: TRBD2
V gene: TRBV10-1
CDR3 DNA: TGCGCCAGTAGCGGGGGGGCCGGGGAGCAGTTCTTC
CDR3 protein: CASSGGAGEQFF

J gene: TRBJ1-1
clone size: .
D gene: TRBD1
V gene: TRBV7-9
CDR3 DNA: TGTGCCAGCAGCCTCGGGGCAGGGGGAAGAACTGAAGCTTTCTTT
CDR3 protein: CASSLGAGGRTEAFF

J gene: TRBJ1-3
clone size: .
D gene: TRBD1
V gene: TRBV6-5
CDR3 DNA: TGTGCCAGCTCCCCTCCGGGACAGGGAAACACCATATATTTT
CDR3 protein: CASSPPGQGNTIYF

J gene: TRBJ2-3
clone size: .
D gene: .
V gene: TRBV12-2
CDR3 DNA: TGTGCAAGTCGCATGGACTATTGCTCGCCAGATACGCAGTATTTT
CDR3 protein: CASRMDYCSPDTQYF

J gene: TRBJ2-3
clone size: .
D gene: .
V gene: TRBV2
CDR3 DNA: TGTGCCAGCAGTGATAATCTTAGCACAGATACGCAGTATTTT
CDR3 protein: CASSDNLSTDTQYF

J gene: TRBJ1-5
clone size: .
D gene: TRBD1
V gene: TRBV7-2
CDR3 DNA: TGTGCCAGCAGCTTAGGGGGACAGAATCAGCCCCAGCATTTT
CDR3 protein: CASSLGGQNQPQHF

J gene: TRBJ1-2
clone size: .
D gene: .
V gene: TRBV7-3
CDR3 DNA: TGTGCCAGCAGCGGAACGGGTACAGGAGGCTACACCTTC
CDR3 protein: CASSGTGTGGYTF

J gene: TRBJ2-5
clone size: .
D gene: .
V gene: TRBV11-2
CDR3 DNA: TGTGCCAGCAGCTTAGGCCAAGACAAGGAGACCCAGTACTTC
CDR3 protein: CASSLGQDKETQYF

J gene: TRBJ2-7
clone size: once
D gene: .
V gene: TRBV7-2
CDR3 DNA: TGTGCCAGTGCGACCAGCGGGTTGCCCTACGAGCAGTACTTC
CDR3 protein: CASATSGLPYEQYF

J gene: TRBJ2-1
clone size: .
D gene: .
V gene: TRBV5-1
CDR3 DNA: TGCGCCAGCAGCTTAGGGGGGGGACACAATGAGCAGTTCTTC
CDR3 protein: CASSLGGGHNEQFF

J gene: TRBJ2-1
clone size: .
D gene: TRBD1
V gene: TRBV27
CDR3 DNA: TGTGCCAGCAGTTTATCAGCCGGGACAGGGATAAATGAGCAGTTCTTC
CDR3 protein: CASSLSAGTGINEQFF

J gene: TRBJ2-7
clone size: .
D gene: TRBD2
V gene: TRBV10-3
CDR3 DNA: TGTGCCATCAGTGAGTCTGCGGGGGGCCCGGGCGAGCAGTACTTC
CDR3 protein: CAISESAGGPGEQYF

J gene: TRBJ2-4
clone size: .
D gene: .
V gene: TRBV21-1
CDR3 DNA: TGTGCCAGCAGTAAAATGGGCGACGTGGGGGGAGGCCCAAAAAACATTCAGTACTTC
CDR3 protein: CASSKMGDVGGGPKNIQYF

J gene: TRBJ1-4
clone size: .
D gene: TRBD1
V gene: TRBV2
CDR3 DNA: TGTGCCAGCAGTGAAAGAGGGGGCGAAAAACTGTTTTTT
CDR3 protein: CASSERGGEKLFF

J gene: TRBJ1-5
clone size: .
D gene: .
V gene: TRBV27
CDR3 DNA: TGTGCCAGCAGCCTCCGGGAGCCCGAGCGTGGTCAGCCCCAGCATTTT
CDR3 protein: CASSLREPERGQPQHF

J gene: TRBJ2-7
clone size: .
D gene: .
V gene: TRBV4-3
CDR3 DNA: TGCGCCAGCAGCCAAGGCGCCGGGACAATCTCCTACGAGCAGTACTTC
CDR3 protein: CASSQGAGTISYEQYF

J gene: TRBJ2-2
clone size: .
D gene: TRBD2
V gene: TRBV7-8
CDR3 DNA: TGTGCCAGCAGCCCTCGGACTAGCGGGGGGGCCGGGGAGCTGTTTTTT
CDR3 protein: CASSPRTSGGAGELFF

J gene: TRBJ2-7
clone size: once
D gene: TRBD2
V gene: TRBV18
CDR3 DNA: TGTGCCAGCTCTCCTTCCGGGAGGTCGGAGCAGTACTTC
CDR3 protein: CASSPSGRSEQYF

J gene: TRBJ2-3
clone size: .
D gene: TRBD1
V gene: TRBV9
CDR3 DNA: TGTGCCAGCAGCGCGGGACAGAACACAGATACGCAGTATTTT
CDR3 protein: CASSAGQNTDTQYF

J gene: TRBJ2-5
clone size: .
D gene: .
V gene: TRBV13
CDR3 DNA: TGTGCCAGCAGCTTAGTTGGGCTTTGGGAGACCCAGTACTTC
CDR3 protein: CASSLVGLWETQYF